This T cell receptor (beta chain) was sequenced for a study of glioma-infiltrating T cells. A word on this clonotype: The antigen remains undetermined. Since it is a stray read in a library aimed at alpha chains, this beta chain has a size that is not meaningful.

The V end lost 6 bases, the J end lost 0 bases, and 11 bases lay between the germline ends. Germline assignment: CDR1 SNHLY and CDR2 FYNNEI. The CDR3 extends over 14 amino acids. Using RNA template, CDR3s of TCR alpha and beta were amplified with iRepertoire arm-PCR. For one-step reverse transcription and amplification, about 90-400 ng of tissue mRNA or PBMC total RNA was used. TCRdb processed the multiplex PCR reads anew with MiXCR; each CDR3 protein has one entry. Here the sample spans about 4,000 distinct CDR3 sequences, approximately 90% being singletons. Study-wide findings and caveats: Non-neoplastic patients had below-expected tissue-blood divergence, while all gliomas exceeded expectation. Tissue and blood shared very few CDR3 sequences.

This sequence originates from a human donor with low-grade glioma or glioblastoma, undergoing nonglioma brain surgery, or in good health (not recorded which). The chain couples TRBV2 to TRBJ1-2; D perhaps matches TRBD1 (6 bases). Sequenced material: glioma tissue, nonneoplastic brain tissue, or PBMCs (not recorded which). The CDR3 reads CASSQGPTNYGYTF. Here the CDR3 DNA reads TGTGCCAGCAGCCAGGGGCCCACTAACTATGGCTACACCTTC.